Each of the 5 T cell receptor beta chains below was sequenced from the same sample in a study of blood T cells in healthy people across ages. Combining a sample-barcoded 5' primer with a J-beta primer mix, a second PCR ran for roughly 6 to 11 cycles. One entry per CDR3 protein, called by TCRdb with MiXCR from the 5' RACE reads. The repertoire has about 1.4 million distinct CDR3 sequences, roughly 60% of them found once; the top ten carry approximately 7%. Sequenced sample: blood. The receptors come from a young man in good health.

This clonotype occurred a few times. This chain connects TRBV20-1 to TRBJ1-1; weak D call: TRBD1 (5 bases). Germline-derived CDR1 and CDR2 are DFQATT and SNEGSKA (reference sequence). The CDR3 extends over 13 amino acids. V was shortened by 2 bases and J by 8 bases, with 15 bases between the two germline ends. This CDR3 is CSARPFIGTEAFF. The CDR3 region has the DNA TGCAGTGCTAGACCCTTTATAGGGACCGAAGCTTTCTTT.

This clonotype was seen once. The genes are TRBV29-1 and TRBJ2-7; the D gene is possibly TRBD2 (7 bases). The CDR3 contains 16 residues. CDR1 and CDR2 (germline): SQVTM, ANQGSEA. Deletions cut 5 bases from V and 4 bases from J, with 24 bases between. This CDR3 reads CSVSGGDSSSVYEQYF. In DNA, the CDR3 is TGCAGCGTTTCGGGGGGCGACTCCTCAAGCGTGTACGAGCAGTACTTC.

The rearrangement joins TRBV25-1 to TRBJ2-1; the match to TRBD2 covers 13 bases. The CDR3 has 16 residues. Germline trimming cut 2 bases from V and 4 bases from J; bases unmatched to any gene: 2. Germline CDR1 reads MGHDK; CDR2 reads SYGVNS. The CDR3 region has the DNA TGTGCCAGCAGTGAAACTAGCGGGAGGGCATACAATGAGCAGTTCTTC. Protein: CASSETSGRAYNEQFF.

The chain links TRBV20-1 to TRBJ2-3; TRBD2 matches at 9 bases. V lost 5 bases and J lost 4; bases outside the gene matches: 7. Germline V gives CDR1 DFQATT, CDR2 SNEGSKA (reference sequence). The CDR3 totals 14 residues. CDR3 nucleotide sequence: TGCAGTGCTCAGCGGGGGGCGCGACCAGATACGCAGTATTTT. Translating it yields CSAQRGARPDTQYF.

CDR3 sequence: CSVAGDGVGTDTQYF. Here the CDR3 DNA reads TGCAGCGTTGCAGGGGACGGGGTGGGCACAGATACGCAGTATTTT. The chain has TRBV29-1 and TRBJ2-3; possible D gene TRBD1, 6 bases. CDR1 and CDR2 from the germline V gene are SQVTM and ANQGSEA. This CDR3 is 15 amino acids long. V was trimmed by 4 bases and J by 1 base, leaving 15 bases between them.